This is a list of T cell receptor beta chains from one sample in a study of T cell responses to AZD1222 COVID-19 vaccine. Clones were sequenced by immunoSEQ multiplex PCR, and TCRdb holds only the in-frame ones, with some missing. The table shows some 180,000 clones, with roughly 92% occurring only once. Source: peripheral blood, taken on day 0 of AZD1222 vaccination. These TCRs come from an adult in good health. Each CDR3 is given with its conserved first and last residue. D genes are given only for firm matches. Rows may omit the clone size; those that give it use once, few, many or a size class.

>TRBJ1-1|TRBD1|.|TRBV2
CASSRQGRNTEAFF
TGTGCCAGCAGCCGACAGGGACGGAACACTGAAGCTTTCTTT
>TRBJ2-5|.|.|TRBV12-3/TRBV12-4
CASSFGRNTPQYF
TGTGCCAGCAGTTTCGGGCGCAACACCCCCCAGTACTTC
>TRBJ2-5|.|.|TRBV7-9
CASSPLGETQYF
TGTGCCAGCAGCCCCCTGGGGGAGACCCAGTACTTC
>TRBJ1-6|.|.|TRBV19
CASSIGGAVSSYNSPLHF
TGTGCCAGTAGTATTGGAGGTGCAGTCAGCTCCTATAATTCACCCCTCCACTTT
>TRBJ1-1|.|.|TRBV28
CAIFRNLFWGGTEAFF
TGTGCCATCTTCCGTAACTTATTTTGGGGTGGTACTGAAGCTTTCTTT
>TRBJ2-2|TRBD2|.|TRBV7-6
CASSLGTSGRAGELFF
TGTGCCAGCAGCTTGGGGACTAGCGGGAGGGCCGGGGAGCTGTTTTTT
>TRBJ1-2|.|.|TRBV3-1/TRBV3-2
CASSQDWSGRPRGYTF
TGTGCCAGCAGCCAAGATTGGTCAGGGAGGCCGCGGGGCTACACCTTC
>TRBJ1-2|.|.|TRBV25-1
CASSDPGSSYGYTF
TGTGCCAGCAGTGATCCGGGGAGTAGCTATGGCTACACCTTC
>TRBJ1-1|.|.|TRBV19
CASSRRGRHTEAFF
TGTGCCAGTAGTAGGCGAGGGCGGCACACTGAAGCTTTCTTT
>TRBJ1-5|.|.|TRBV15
CATSRGLTNQPQHF
TGTGCCACCAGCAGAGGACTAACCAATCAGCCCCAGCATTTT
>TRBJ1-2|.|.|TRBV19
CASSFYSGQKTNYGYTF
TGTGCCAGTAGTTTCTATTCAGGACAGAAGACTAACTATGGCTACACCTTC
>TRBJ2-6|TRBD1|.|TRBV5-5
CASSTGDTNVLTF
TGTGCCAGTTCGACAGGGGACACCAACGTCCTGACTTTC
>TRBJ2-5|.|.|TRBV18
CASSPPSGGETQYF
TGTGCCAGCTCACCACCGAGTGGGGGTGAGACCCAGTACTTC
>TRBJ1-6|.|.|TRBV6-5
CASTQPPSPLHF
TGTGCCAGCACCCAACCCCCCTCACCCCTCCACTTT
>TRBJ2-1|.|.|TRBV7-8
CASSLRGSSYNEQFF
TGTGCCAGCAGCTTACGCGGAAGCTCCTACAATGAGCAGTTCTTC
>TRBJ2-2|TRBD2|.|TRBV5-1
CASSLSAGYTGELFF
TGCGCCAGCAGCTTGTCAGCGGGGTACACCGGGGAGCTGTTTTTT
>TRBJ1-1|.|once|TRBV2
CASSEVRVGTEAFF
TGTGCCAGCAGTGAAGTCAGGGTCGGCACTGAAGCTTTCTTT
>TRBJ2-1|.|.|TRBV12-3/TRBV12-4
CASSDKRYEQFF
TGTGCCAGCAGCGACAAACGGTATGAGCAGTTCTTC
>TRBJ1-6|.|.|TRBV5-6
CASSFGGHRSPLHF
TGTGCCAGCAGCTTCGGGGGACATCGATCACCCCTCCACTTT
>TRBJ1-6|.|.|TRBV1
CTSSLTTGDNSPLHF
TGCACCAGCAGCCTTACGACAGGGGATAATTCACCCCTCCACTTT
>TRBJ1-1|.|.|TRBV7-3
CASSSIGRTTEAFF
TGTGCCAGCAGCTCTATAGGTCGCACCACTGAAGCTTTCTTT
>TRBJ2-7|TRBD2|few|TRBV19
CASSGLAGSYEQYF
TGTGCCAGTAGTGGACTAGCGGGGAGCTACGAGCAGTACTTC
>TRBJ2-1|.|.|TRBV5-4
CASSSRSRRAYNEQFF
TGTGCCAGCAGCTCCCGGTCTAGGAGGGCCTACAATGAGCAGTTCTTC
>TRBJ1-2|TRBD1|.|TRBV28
CASSPIFGQGADYGYTF
TGTGCCAGCAGCCCCATTTTTGGACAGGGCGCGGACTATGGCTACACCTTC
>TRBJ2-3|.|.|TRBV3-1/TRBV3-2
CASSPPGTADTQYF
TGTGCCAGCAGCCCACCCGGGACGGCAGATACGCAGTATTTT
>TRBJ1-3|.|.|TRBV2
CASRWEEGNTIYF
TGTGCCAGCAGGTGGGAAGAAGGAAACACCATATATTTT
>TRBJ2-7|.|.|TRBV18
CASSPRDLAYEQYF
TGTGCCAGCTCACCCCGGGATCTCGCCTACGAGCAGTACTTC
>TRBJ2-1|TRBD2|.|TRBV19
CASNPREGGHNEQFF
TGTGCCAGTAACCCACGGGAGGGAGGGCACAATGAGCAGTTCTTC
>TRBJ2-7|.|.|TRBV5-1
CASSLGLGVGSYEQYF
TGCGCCAGCAGCTTGGGTTTGGGGGTAGGGTCCTACGAGCAGTACTTC
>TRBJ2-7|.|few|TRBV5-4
CASTRGGSLSYEQYF
TGTGCCAGCACCCGGGGTGGGAGCCTCTCCTACGAGCAGTACTTC
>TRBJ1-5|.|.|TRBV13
CASSLPRDNQPQHF
TGTGCCAGCAGCTTACCCCGGGACAATCAGCCCCAGCATTTT
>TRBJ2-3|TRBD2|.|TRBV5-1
CASSLTSSGGSTDTQYF
TGCGCCAGCAGCTTGACCTCTAGCGGGGGGAGCACAGATACGCAGTATTTT
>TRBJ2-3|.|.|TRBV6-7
CASSYTGERTDTQYF
TGTGCCAGCAGTTACACTGGGGAGCGGACAGATACGCAGTATTTT
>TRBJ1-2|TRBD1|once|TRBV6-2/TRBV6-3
CASSPGTGGDHGYTF
TGTGCCAGCAGTCCGGGGACAGGGGGAGATCATGGCTACACCTTC
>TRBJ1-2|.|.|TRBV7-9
CASSLVLAGSTLGYGYTF
TGTGCCAGCAGCTTAGTTTTGGCAGGCTCCACCCTAGGCTATGGCTACACCTTC
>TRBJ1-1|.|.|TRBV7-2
CASSFRHSDTEAFF
TGTGCCAGCAGCTTCAGACATTCCGACACTGAAGCTTTCTTT
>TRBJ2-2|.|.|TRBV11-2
CASSLERAFTGELFF
TGTGCCAGCAGCTTAGAAAGGGCGTTCACCGGGGAGCTGTTTTTT
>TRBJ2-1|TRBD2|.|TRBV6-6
CASSRLGSARSVAGGHNEQFF
TGTGCCAGCAGCCGCCTGGGGTCGGCCCGGTCCGTAGCGGGGGGGCACAATGAGCAGTTCTTC
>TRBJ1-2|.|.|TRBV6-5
CASTEGGQGYGYTF
TGTGCCAGCACCGAAGGAGGGCAGGGCTATGGCTACACCTTC
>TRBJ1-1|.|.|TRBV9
CASSVSPNTEAFF
TGTGCCAGCAGCGTTTCACCCAACACTGAAGCTTTCTTT
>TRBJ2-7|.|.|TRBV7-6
CASSLAPDGRIYEQYF
TGTGCCAGCAGCTTAGCGCCGGACGGAAGAATCTACGAGCAGTACTTC
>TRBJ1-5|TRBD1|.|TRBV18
CASSSGQPSNQPQHF
TGTGCCAGCTCATCGGGACAGCCTAGCAATCAGCCCCAGCATTTT
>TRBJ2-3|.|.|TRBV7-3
CASSSTGYADTQYF
TGTGCCAGCAGCTCTACAGGGTACGCAGATACGCAGTATTTT
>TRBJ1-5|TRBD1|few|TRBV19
CASRQGARNQPQHF
TGTGCCAGTAGGCAGGGGGCTCGCAATCAGCCCCAGCATTTT
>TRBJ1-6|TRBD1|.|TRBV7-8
CASSLRYRGSGSPLHF
TGTGCCAGCAGCTTACGGTACAGGGGGTCTGGTTCACCCCTCCACTTT
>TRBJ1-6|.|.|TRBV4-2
CASRPDGQGTNSPLHF
TGTGCCAGCAGACCCGACGGTCAGGGCACGAATTCACCCCTCCACTTT
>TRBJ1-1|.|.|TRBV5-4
CASSPGHSLNRMNTEAFF
TGTGCCAGCAGCCCCGGTCATTCCCTTAACAGAATGAACACTGAAGCTTTCTTT
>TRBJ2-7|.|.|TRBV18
CASSPIAETYEQYF
TGTGCCAGCTCACCTATAGCGGAAACCTACGAGCAGTACTTC
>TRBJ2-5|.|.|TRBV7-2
CASSLGATEETQYF
TGTGCCAGCAGCTTGGGAGCTACCGAAGAGACCCAGTACTTC
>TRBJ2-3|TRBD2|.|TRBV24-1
CATSAWGGSTDTQYF
TGTGCCACCAGTGCTTGGGGGGGAAGCACAGATACGCAGTATTTT
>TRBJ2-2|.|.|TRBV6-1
CASSEANLRGWRGNTGELFF
TGTGCCAGCAGTGAAGCGAACCTACGTGGGTGGCGGGGGAACACCGGGGAGCTGTTTTTT
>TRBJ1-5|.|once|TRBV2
CASGRTARTNQPQHF
TGTGCCAGCGGACGGACAGCTCGGACGAATCAGCCCCAGCATTTT
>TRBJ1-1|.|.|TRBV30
CAWSKGWWTEAFF
TGTGCCTGGAGTAAGGGGTGGTGGACTGAAGCTTTCTTT
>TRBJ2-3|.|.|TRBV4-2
CASSRRSERTDTQYF
TGTGCCAGCAGCCGACGCTCAGAACGCACAGATACGCAGTATTTT
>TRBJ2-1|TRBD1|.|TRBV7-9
CASSPGQDFYNEQFF
TGTGCCAGCAGCCCGGGACAGGATTTCTACAATGAGCAGTTCTTC